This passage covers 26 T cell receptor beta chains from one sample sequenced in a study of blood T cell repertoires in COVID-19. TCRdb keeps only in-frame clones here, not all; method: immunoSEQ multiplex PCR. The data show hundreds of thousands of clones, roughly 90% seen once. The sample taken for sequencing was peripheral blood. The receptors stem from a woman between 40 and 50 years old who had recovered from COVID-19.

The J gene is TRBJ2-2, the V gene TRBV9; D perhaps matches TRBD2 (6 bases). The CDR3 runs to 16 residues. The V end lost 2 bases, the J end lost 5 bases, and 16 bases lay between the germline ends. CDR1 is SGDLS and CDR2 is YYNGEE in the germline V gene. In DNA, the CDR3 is TGTGCCAGCAGCGTGGAGGGGAGCGCGAGTACCGGGGAGCTGTTTTTT. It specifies CASSVEGSASTGELFF.

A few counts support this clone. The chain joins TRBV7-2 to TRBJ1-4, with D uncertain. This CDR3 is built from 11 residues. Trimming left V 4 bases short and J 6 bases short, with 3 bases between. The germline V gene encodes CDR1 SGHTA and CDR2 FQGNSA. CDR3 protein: CASSSYEKLFF. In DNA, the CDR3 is TGTGCCAGCAGCTCGTATGAAAAACTGTTTTTT. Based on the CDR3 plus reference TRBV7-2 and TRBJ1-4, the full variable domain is GAGVSQSPSNKVTEKGKDVELRCDPISGHTALYWYRQSLGQGLEFLIYFQGNSAPDKSGLPSDRFSAERTGGSVSTLTIQRTQQEDSAVYLCASSSYEKLFFGSGTQLSVL.

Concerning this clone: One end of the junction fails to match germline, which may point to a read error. The CDR3 nucleotides read TGCCCTAGGGGCGCTATCCCTTTTTTTGGAAACACCATATATTTT. This codes for CPRGAIPFFGNTIYF. The chain carries TRBV7-3 and TRBJ1-3, with TRBD1 as a possible D gene (5 bases). CDR1 and CDR2 from the germline V gene are SGHTA and FQGTGA. The CDR3 runs to 15 residues.

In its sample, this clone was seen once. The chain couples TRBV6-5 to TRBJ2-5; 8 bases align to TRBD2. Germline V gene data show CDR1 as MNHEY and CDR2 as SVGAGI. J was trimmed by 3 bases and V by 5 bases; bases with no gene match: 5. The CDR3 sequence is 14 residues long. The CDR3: CASSPAGDKETQYF. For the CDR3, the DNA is TGTGCCAGCAGTCCAGCGGGGGATAAAGAGACCCAGTACTTC.

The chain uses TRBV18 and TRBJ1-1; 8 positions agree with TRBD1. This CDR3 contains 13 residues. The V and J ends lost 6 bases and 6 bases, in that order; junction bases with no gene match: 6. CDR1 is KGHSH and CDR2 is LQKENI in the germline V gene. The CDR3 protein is CASSLTQGAEAFF. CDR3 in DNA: TGTGCCAGCTCGCTAACACAGGGGGCTGAAGCTTTCTTT.

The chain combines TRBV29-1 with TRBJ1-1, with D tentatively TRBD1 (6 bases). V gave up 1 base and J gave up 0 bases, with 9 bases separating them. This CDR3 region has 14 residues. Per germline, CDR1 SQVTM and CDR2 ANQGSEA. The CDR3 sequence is CSVEGTVMNTEAFF. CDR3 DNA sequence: TGCAGCGTTGAAGGGACAGTGATGAACACTGAAGCTTTCTTT.

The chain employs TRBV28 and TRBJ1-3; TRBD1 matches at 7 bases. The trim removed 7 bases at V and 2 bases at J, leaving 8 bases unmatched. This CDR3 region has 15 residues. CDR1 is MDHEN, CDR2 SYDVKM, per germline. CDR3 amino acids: CASTLQGEPGNTIYF. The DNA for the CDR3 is TGTGCCAGCACCCTTCAGGGGGAACCTGGAAACACCATATATTTT.

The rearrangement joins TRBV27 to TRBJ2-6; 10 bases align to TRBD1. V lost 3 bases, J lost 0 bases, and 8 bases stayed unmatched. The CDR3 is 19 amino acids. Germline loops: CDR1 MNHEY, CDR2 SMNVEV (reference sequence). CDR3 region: CASSFRTGGLISGANVLTF. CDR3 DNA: TGTGCCAGCAGTTTCAGGACAGGGGGTTTAATCTCTGGGGCCAACGTCCTGACTTTC.

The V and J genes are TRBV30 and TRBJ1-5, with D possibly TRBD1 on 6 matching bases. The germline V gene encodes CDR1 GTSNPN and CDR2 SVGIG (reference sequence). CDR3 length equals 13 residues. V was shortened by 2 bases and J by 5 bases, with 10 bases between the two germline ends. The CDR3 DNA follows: TGTGCCTGGAGTTCAGGGGCTCATCAGCCCCAGCATTTT. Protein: CAWSSGAHQPQHF.

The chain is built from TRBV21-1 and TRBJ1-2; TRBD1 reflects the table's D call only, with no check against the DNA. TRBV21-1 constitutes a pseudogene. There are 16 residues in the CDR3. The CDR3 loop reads CASSKVGGTASYGYTF. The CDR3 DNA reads TGTGCCAGCAGCAAAGTTGGGGGCACTGCCTCCTATGGCTACACCTTC.

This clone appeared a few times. CDR3 sequence reads: CASRGGSYEQYF. In DNA form, the CDR3 reads TGTGCCAGCAGAGGGGGTTCCTACGAGCAGTACTTC. The V and J genes are TRBV2 and TRBJ2-7, with a possible D match to TRBD1 (6 bases). There are 12 residues in the CDR3. The V gene lost 6 bases and the J gene lost 1 base, with 7 bases spanning the gap. Germline assignment: CDR1 SNHLY and CDR2 FYNNEI. Full variable domain (rest looked up from reference TRBV2 and TRBJ2-7): EPEVTQTPSHQVTQMGQEVILRCVPISNHLYFYWYRQILGQKVEFLVSFYNNEISEKSEIFDDQFSVERPDGSNFTLKIRSTKLEDSAMYFCASRGGSYEQYFGPGTRLTVT.

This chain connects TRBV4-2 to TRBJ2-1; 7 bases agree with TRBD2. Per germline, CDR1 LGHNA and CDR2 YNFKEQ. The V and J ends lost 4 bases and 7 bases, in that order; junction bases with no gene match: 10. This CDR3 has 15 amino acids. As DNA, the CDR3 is TGTGCCAGCAGCCGGTGGGGAACTAGCGAGAATGAGCAGTTCTTC. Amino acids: CASSRWGTSENEQFF.

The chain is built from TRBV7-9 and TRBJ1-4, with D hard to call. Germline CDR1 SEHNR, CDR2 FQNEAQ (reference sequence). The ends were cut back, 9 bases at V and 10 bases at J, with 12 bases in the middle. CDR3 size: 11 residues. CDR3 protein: CASEEEGKLFF. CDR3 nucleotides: TGTGCCAGTGAGGAGGAGGGAAAACTGTTTTTT.

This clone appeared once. The CDR3 sequence is CASSPRTAVNEKLFF. CDR3 DNA: TGTGCCAGCAGTCCCAGGACAGCAGTTAATGAAAAACTGTTTTTT. The V gene is TRBV28, the J gene TRBJ1-4; D may be TRBD1 (6 bases). The V end was cut by 5 bases, the J end by 4 bases, with 14 bases between. The V gene's germline CDR1 is MDHEN and CDR2 SYDVKM. The CDR3 extends over 15 amino acids.

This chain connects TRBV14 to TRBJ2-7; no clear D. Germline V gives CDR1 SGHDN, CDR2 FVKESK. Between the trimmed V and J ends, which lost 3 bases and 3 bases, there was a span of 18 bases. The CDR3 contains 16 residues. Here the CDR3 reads CASSHWAASSNYEQYF. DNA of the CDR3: TGTGCCAGCAGCCATTGGGCAGCCTCCAGCAACTACGAGCAGTACTTC.

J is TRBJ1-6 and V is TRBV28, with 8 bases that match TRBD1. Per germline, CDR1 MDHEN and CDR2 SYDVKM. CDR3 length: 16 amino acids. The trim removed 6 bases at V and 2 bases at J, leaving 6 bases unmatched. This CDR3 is CASRDRGEAYNSPLHF. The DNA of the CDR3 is TGTGCCAGCAGAGACAGGGGAGAGGCCTATAATTCACCCCTCCACTTT.

The CDR3 sequence: CASRLARGPKNIQYF. The CDR3 DNA follows: TGTGCAAGTCGCTTAGCCAGGGGGCCCAAAAACATTCAGTACTTC. The rearrangement uses TRBV12-2 and TRBJ2-4; the table names TRBD1, a call not compared with the DNA. TRBV12-2 is a listed pseudogene. This CDR3 is 15 amino acids long.

The CDR3 sequence: CATRDRGHIDTQYF. Written as DNA, the CDR3 is TGTGCCACCAGAGACAGGGGGCATATAGATACGCAGTATTTT. The chain combines TRBV24-1 with TRBJ2-3, with 10 bases lining up with TRBD1. Germline CDR1 and CDR2: KGHDR and SFDVKD. V shed 7 bases, J shed 5 bases, and the junction held 5 bases outside the gene matches. CDR3 size: 14 residues.

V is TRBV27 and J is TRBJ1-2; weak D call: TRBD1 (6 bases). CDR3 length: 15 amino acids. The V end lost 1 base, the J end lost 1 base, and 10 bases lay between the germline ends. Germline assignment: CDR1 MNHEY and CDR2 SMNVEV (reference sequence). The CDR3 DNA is TGTGCCAGCAGTTTATTGGCCAGGGGTAACTATGGCTACACCTTC. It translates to CASSLLARGNYGYTF.

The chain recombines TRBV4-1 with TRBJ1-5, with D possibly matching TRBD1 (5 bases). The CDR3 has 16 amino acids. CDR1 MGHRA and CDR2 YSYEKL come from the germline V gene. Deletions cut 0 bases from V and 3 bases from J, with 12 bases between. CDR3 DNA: TGCGCCAGCAGCCAAGATTTAGGCGGGGCCAATCAGCCCCAGCATTTT. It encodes CASSQDLGGANQPQHF.

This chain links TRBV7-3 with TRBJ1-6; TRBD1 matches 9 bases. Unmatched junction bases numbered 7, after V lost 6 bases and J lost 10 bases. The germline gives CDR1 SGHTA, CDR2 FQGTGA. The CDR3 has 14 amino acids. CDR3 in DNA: TGTGCCAGCAGTAAGGGACAGGGAGGCTCACCCCTCCACTTT. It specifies CASSKGQGGSPLHF.

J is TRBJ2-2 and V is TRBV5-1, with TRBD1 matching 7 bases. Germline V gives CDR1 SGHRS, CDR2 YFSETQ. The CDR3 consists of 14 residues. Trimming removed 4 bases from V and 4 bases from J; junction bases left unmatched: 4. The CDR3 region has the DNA TGCGCCAGCAGCCTCGGGACAGTCACCGGGGAGCTGTTTTTT. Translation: CASSLGTVTGELFF.

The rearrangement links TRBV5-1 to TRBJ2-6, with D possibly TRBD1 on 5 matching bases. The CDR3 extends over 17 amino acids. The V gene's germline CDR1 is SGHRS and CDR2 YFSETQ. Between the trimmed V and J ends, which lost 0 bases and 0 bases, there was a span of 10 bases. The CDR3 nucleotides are TGCGCCAGCAGCTTGGAAGGGGTTCCCTCTGGGGCCAACGTCCTGACTTTC. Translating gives CASSLEGVPSGANVLTF. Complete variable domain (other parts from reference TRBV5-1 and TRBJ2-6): KAGVTQTPRYLIKTRGQQVTLSCSPISGHRSVSWYQQTPGQGLQFLFEYFSETQRNKGNFPGRFSGRQFSNSRSEMNVSTLELGDSALYLCASSLEGVPSGANVLTFGAGSRLTVL.

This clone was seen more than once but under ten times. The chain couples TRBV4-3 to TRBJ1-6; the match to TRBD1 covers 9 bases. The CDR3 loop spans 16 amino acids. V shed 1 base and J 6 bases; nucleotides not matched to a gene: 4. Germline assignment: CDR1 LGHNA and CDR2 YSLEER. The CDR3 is CASSQATGGFNSPLHF. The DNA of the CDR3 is TGCGCCAGCAGCCAAGCAACAGGGGGCTTTAATTCACCCCTCCACTTT.

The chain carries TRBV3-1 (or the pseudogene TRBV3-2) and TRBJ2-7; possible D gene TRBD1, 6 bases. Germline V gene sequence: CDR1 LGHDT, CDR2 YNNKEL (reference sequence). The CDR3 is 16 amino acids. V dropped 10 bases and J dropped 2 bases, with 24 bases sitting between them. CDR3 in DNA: TGTGCCATCTCTCTAGAGGAAGGACAGTGGACCTACGAGCAGTACTTC. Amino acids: CAISLEEGQWTYEQYF.

The CDR3 is CASSLADRTYGYTF. The CDR3 DNA reads as TGTGCCAGCAGCTTGGCAGACAGGACCTATGGCTACACCTTC. The gene calls are TRBV5-6 and TRBJ1-2; perhaps TRBD1 as D (6 bases). Trimming pared 0 bases from V and 4 bases from J, leaving 10 bases between. Germline CDR1 is SGHDT and CDR2 is YYEEEE. This CDR3 spans 14 amino acids.